This TCR beta chain was captured by sequencing in a study of blood T cells in healthy people across ages (dated by TCRdb to between 2014 and 2016). For the study in its entirety: In model experiments, template switching captured roughly one uniquely barcoded TCR beta cDNA molecule for every two T cells. The study analyzed two additional independent replicas of 1 million unique cDNA reads from the same blood draw for two donors, one aged 18 to 29 and one aged 80 or older. The donors were split into four age groups: young (average approximately 16 years), middle-aged (roughly 39), aged (roughly 65) and long-lived (approximately 89). Age-related changes in TCR beta repertoire diversity were measured in the study by deep sequencing normalized with unique cDNA molecular identifiers. To avoid experimental bias, donors of different ages were spread randomly across the sequencing lanes.

To prepare the library, 5' RACE was applied. The sequencer listed for this sample is Illumina HiSeq 2500. A second PCR of about 7 to 12 cycles was run with a J-beta primer mix and a sample-barcoded 5' primer. A template-switch 5' adaptor carrying 12 random nucleotides introduced a unique molecular identifier onto each TCR beta cDNA molecule. At least 2.5 million CDR3-containing paired-end reads were obtained from each sample. The Mint cDNA synthesis kit, primed by a TRBC-specific oligonucleotide, was used to synthesize first-strand cDNA from all RNA. All cDNA was treated with uracil-DNA glycosylase and then went through a first 18-cycle PCR with the universal primers M1SS and BC2_uni_R. The paper's processing steps were these. Each sample was normalized by randomly selecting 1 million high-quality reads, each carrying a distinct molecular identifier. Reads with shared molecular identifiers were discarded instead of being binned into consensus sequences. CDR3 identification, clonotype clustering and error correction used MiTCR with a Q25 quality threshold and the strictest error-elimination algorithm. A nonparametric unseen species model using Euler transformation provided a lower-bound estimate of total TCR beta diversity. TCRdb redid the processing of the public reads, applying fastp at Q25 and MiXCR, and retained in-frame beta chains. Entries are consolidated by CDR3 protein sequence, retaining the most common genes and DNA. None of the V and J calls come from the authors' own analysis; TCRdb made them. The sample table records approximately 730,000 distinct CDR3 sequences; less than 70% of these occur just once. The ten top clones hold 41% of the sample.

From a lookup of the germline V gene, CDR1 and CDR2 are SGHAT and FQNNGV. The CDR3 starts with the cysteine, ends with the phenylalanine, and has 15 residues. The only DNA kept is the CDR3, 45 bases in frame from the first base. Ends trimmed: V by 5 bases, J by 5 bases; bases unmatched to a gene: 9. The study at large found these results: Conclusive comparison of naive and antigen-experienced compartments was prevented by the profiling of bulk unsorted PBMCs. As age increased, observed TCR beta diversity per million T cells dropped in a roughly linear way, and a significant reduction was already evident by age 40. There was a strong correlation between observed TCR beta diversity and the percentage of naive T cells measured by flow cytometry. Donor CMV infection status was unknown, potentially confounding age-related changes in expanded clonotypes. Compared with the aged group, the long-lived group had more naive CD4+ T cells, fewer expanded clones and increased TCR diversity, suggesting age selection. Estimates of total diversity from one million sequenced T cells were regarded as lower bounds and underestimates.

Systemically healthy Caucasian individuals from Russia, 35 to 50 in total and aged roughly 6 to 100 years, were included as donors. Each donor gave 9 to 10 milliliters of peripheral blood, collected into EDTA-treated Vacutainer tubes. Ficoll-Paque density-gradient centrifugation was used to isolate PBMCs, with at least 7 million obtained per sample. Total RNA, at least 6 micrograms per sample, was extracted from PBMCs with Trizol reagent. Naive CD45RAhigh/CD27high T cell percentages were measured by flow cytometry on a PBMC aliquot from every donor. In regard to this clonotype: Its antigen target is currently unknown. The record has no base qualities; no much larger clone is one base away.

The sequence was obtained from a man older than 75 in good health. Source material: blood. The rearrangement joined TRBV11-2 to TRBJ2-3, and 8 junction bases match TRBD2. The DNA sequence is TGTGCCAGCAGCAGACTGCGGGAGGAGGTAGATACGCAGTATTTT. Its translation is CASSRLREEVDTQYF.